The text below deals with one T cell receptor (beta chain). Its antigen is undetermined. This entry belongs to a study of cytomegalovirus exposure and HLA in healthy donors. General study findings and limits: TCR beta chain V- and J-gene trimming was linked, in a later analysis, to a missense variant in DCLRE1C.

The CDR3 extends over 15 amino acids. Unmatched junction bases numbered 13, after V lost 5 bases and J lost 7 bases. The germline gives CDR1 PRHDT, CDR2 FYEKMQ (reference sequence). Primers included in the PCR were 60 Vbeta and 13 Jbeta primers. Sequencing used immunoSEQ multiplex PCR; TCRdb keeps in-frame clones, though not all of them. The sample includes under 200,000 clones, roughly 80% of them seen just once. The clonotype comes from a male donor in good health and CMV-seropositive. The genes are TRBV13 and TRBJ2-5, with 7 bases matching TRBD2. The sequencing input was PBMCs. The CDR3 DNA reads as TGTGCCAGCAGCCCACCTGGGACGGGGGGAGCGACCCAGTACTTC. It specifies CASSPPGTGGATQYF. The complete variable domain, with remaining parts taken from reference TRBV13 and TRBJ2-5, reads AAGVIQSPRHLIKEKRETATLKCYPIPRHDTVYWYQQGPGQDPQFLISFYEKMQSDKGSIPDRFSAQQFSDYHSELNMSSLELGDSALYFCASSPPGTGGATQYFGPGTRLLVL.